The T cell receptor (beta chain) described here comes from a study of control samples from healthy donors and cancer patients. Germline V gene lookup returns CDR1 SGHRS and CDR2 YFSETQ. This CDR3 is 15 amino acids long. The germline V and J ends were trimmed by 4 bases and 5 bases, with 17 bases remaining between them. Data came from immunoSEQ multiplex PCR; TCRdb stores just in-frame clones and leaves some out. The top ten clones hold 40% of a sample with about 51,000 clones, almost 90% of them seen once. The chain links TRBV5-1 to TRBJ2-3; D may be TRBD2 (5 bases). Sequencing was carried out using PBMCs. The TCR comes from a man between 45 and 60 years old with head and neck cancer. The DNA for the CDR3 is TGCGCCAGCAGCCGTCGAGGGTATCAGGTAGATACGCAGTATTTT. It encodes CASSRRGYQVDTQYF.